Detailed here is one T cell receptor beta chain. Only in-frame clones appear in the TCRdb table, and some are missing; sequencing was by immunoSEQ multiplex PCR. The table records 190,000 or so clones, approximately 86% of them present only once. This entry is derived from a study of blood T cell repertoires in COVID-19. Turning to the study itself: The origin of the acute and convalescent COVID-19 samples was the United States, Italy and Spain.

V gave up 7 bases and J gave up 6 bases; unmatched junction bases: 9. This CDR3 spans 14 amino acids. CDR1 is LNHDA and CDR2 is SQIVND in the germline V gene (reference sequence). Researchers sorted participants into cohorts using their self-reported clinical history. V gene TRBV19 combines with J gene TRBJ2-1; 7 bases are shared with TRBD1. This receptor was obtained from a woman in her twenties or thirties who had been exposed to COVID-19. Sequenced input: PBMCs or T cells enriched from blood (not recorded which). Here the CDR3 reads CASNPRDRSNEQFF. CDR3 DNA sequence: TGTGCCAGTAACCCCCGGGACAGATCCAATGAGCAGTTCTTC.